The rows below give T cell receptor beta chains drawn from one sample of a study of blood T cells in healthy people across ages. One entry per CDR3 protein, called by TCRdb with MiXCR from the 5' RACE reads. Altogether around 1,000,000 distinct CDR3 sequences are present, under 30% being singletons, with the ten largest covering approximately 0.7%. The data also belong to a second study, concerning T cells of mothers and their children.

What was sequenced was blood. All receptors derive from a girl aged 2 to 10 in good health. Both conserved end residues are part of each CDR3. The order of the fields is D gene, J gene, clone size, V gene, CDR3 protein, CDR3 DNA. A D gene is named only where the DNA matches it firmly. Clone sizes are given selectively: once, few, many, or a class where the clone is expanded.

D: .
J: TRBJ2-1
size: few
V: TRBV7-2
CDR3: CASSTLLGPEWDEQFF
DNA: TGTGCCAGCAGCACCTTACTTGGCCCCGAGTGGGATGAGCAGTTCTTC

D: .
J: TRBJ2-5
size: few
V: TRBV29-1
CDR3: CSVATGLALGETQYF
DNA: TGCAGCGTTGCGACCGGGCTAGCCTTAGGGGAGACCCAGTACTTC

D: .
J: TRBJ2-7
size: few
V: TRBV9
CDR3: CASSAVGGYEQYF
DNA: TGTGCCAGCAGCGCCGTAGGGGGCTACGAGCAGTACTTC

D: TRBD2
J: TRBJ2-5
size: few
V: TRBV6-6
CDR3: CASSGRSGGKETQYF
DNA: TGTGCCAGCAGTGGACGTAGCGGGGGTAAAGAGACCCAGTACTTC

D: TRBD1
J: TRBJ2-7
size: few
V: TRBV28
CDR3: CASGQGFSYEQYF
DNA: TGTGCCAGCGGACAGGGCTTTTCCTACGAGCAGTACTTC

D: .
J: TRBJ1-2
size: few
V: TRBV29-1
CDR3: CSVAVGDPNYGYTF
DNA: TGCAGCGTTGCCGTGGGGGATCCTAACTATGGCTACACCTTC

D: .
J: TRBJ1-4
size: .
V: TRBV15
CDR3: CATSRGPAVNEKLFF
DNA: TGTGCCACCAGCAGAGGCCCGGCTGTAAATGAAAAACTGTTTTTT

D: .
J: TRBJ1-2
size: .
V: TRBV7-8
CDR3: CASSLARWGSDYGYTF
DNA: TGTGCCAGCAGCTTAGCGAGGTGGGGGAGCGACTATGGCTACACCTTC

D: .
J: TRBJ2-1
size: .
V: TRBV6-1
CDR3: CASSPRGWGLTYNEQSF
DNA: TGTGCCAGCAGTCCACGGGGTTGGGGACTCACTTACAATGAGCAGTCCTTC

D: TRBD2
J: TRBJ2-5
size: .
V: TRBV7-2
CDR3: CASSLWAGGIETQYF
DNA: TGTGCCAGCAGCTTATGGGCGGGGGGTATAGAGACCCAGTACTTC

D: .
J: TRBJ2-1
size: .
V: TRBV6-5
CDR3: CASSYSRLGRGEQFF
DNA: TGTGCCAGCAGTTACTCACGACTAGGCAGGGGCGAGCAGTTCTTC

D: TRBD1
J: TRBJ2-1
size: few
V: TRBV6-5
CDR3: CASTGTGGTYNEQFF
DNA: TGTGCCAGCACGGGGACAGGGGGGACCTACAATGAGCAGTTCTTC

D: .
J: TRBJ2-1
size: .
V: TRBV20-1
CDR3: CSASSSTDFYEQFF
DNA: TGCAGTGCTAGTTCTAGCACGGATTTCTATGAGCAGTTCTTC

D: TRBD2
J: TRBJ2-6
size: .
V: TRBV7-3
CDR3: CASSAMGTSGASGANVLTF
DNA: TGTGCCAGCAGCGCGATGGGGACTAGCGGGGCCTCCGGGGCCAACGTCCTGACTTTC

D: .
J: TRBJ1-1
size: .
V: TRBV6-5
CDR3: CASSYVSGEAFF
DNA: TGTGCCAGCAGTTACGTGTCCGGGGAAGCTTTCTTT

D: .
J: TRBJ1-4
size: .
V: TRBV4-1
CDR3: CASSQVQAVEKLFF
DNA: TGCGCCAGCAGCCAAGTTCAGGCAGTGGAGAAACTGTTTTTT

D: .
J: TRBJ2-7
size: .
V: TRBV15
CDR3: CATSGVNREQYF
DNA: TGTGCCACCAGCGGCGTGAATCGGGAGCAGTACTTC

D: TRBD1
J: TRBJ1-2
size: few
V: TRBV4-1
CDR3: CASEPGQGDYGYTF
DNA: TGCGCCAGTGAACCTGGACAGGGTGACTATGGCTACACCTTC

D: TRBD1
J: TRBJ1-1
size: .
V: TRBV2
CDR3: CASSEPRQRGHTEAFF
DNA: TGTGCCAGCAGTGAGCCGCGTCAAAGGGGGCACACTGAAGCTTTCTTT

D: TRBD1
J: TRBJ1-1
size: .
V: TRBV7-6
CDR3: CASSGTGTGEAFF
DNA: TGTGCCAGCAGCGGTACCGGGACAGGTGAAGCTTTCTTT

D: .
J: TRBJ1-2
size: few
V: TRBV20-1
CDR3: CSARDLGAGGYTF
DNA: TGCAGTGCTAGAGATTTGGGAGCGGGTGGCTACACCTTC

D: .
J: TRBJ2-7
size: .
V: TRBV7-9
CDR3: CASSLEGPRRYEQYF
DNA: TGTGCCAGCAGCCTGGAAGGTCCGCGGAGGTACGAGCAGTACTTC

D: .
J: TRBJ1-4
size: few
V: TRBV3-1
CDR3: CASSQDRYKGSTNEKLFF
DNA: TGTGCCAGCAGCCAAGATCGGTATAAAGGGTCAACTAATGAAAAACTGTTTTTT

D: TRBD2
J: TRBJ2-1
size: .
V: TRBV27
CDR3: CASSLTSGWISSYNEQFF
DNA: TGTGCCAGCAGTTTAACTAGCGGGTGGATCAGCTCCTACAATGAGCAGTTCTTC

D: .
J: TRBJ1-1
size: .
V: TRBV20-1
CDR3: CSAVFDREAFF
DNA: TGCAGTGCTGTTTTTGACAGGGAAGCTTTCTTT

D: .
J: TRBJ1-2
size: .
V: TRBV3-1
CDR3: CASSLQGRFPLYGYTF
DNA: TGTGCCAGCAGCCTACAGGGAAGGTTCCCCCTCTATGGCTACACCTTC

D: .
J: TRBJ2-4
size: .
V: TRBV6-5
CDR3: CASSYSKATSNIQYF
DNA: TGTGCCAGCAGTTACTCGAAGGCCACCTCAAACATTCAGTACTTC

D: .
J: TRBJ2-5
size: .
V: TRBV5-1
CDR3: CASSSLRGGAEETQYF
DNA: TGCGCCAGCAGCTCACTTAGGGGGGGCGCGGAAGAGACCCAGTACTTC